This entry describes one TCR beta chain. This was the immunoSEQ v3 assay. Only in-frame clones appear in the TCRdb table, and some are missing; sequencing was by immunoSEQ multiplex PCR. The table shows about 52,000 clones, with around 79% occurring only once. Regarding time point: pre-treatment sample, taken before nivolumab and TIL therapy. This sample was included in a study of TIL therapy for anti-PD-1-resistant metastatic lung cancer. Study-level background: Patients had a median age of approximately 57 years (range about 35-85). Four tumors were EGFR-mutant and two were ALK-rearranged.

J gave up 2 bases and V 1 base, and 4 bases lay outside the gene matches. Germline CDR1 reads MGHRA; CDR2 reads YSYEKL. The CDR3 spans 15 residues. The clonotype was recovered from a woman between 25 and 80 years old with non-small cell lung cancer. Sequenced material: blood, taken at baseline. The rearrangement links TRBV4-1 to TRBJ2-7, with 8 bases identical to TRBD1. This chain's CDR3 is CASSQGTGGTYEQYF. In DNA, the CDR3 is TGCGCCAGCAGCCAAGGTACAGGGGGAACCTACGAGCAGTACTTC.